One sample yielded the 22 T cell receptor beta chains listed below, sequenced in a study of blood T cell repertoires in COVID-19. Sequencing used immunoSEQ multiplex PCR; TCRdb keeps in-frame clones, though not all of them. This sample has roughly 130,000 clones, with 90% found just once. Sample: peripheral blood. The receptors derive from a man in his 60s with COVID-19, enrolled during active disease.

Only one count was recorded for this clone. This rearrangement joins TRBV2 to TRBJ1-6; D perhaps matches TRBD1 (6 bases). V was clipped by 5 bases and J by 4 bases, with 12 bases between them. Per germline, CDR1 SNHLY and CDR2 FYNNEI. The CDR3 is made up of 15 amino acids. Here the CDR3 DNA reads TGTGCCAGCAGTAATTCCAGGGGTTATAATTCACCCCTCCACTTT. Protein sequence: CASSNSRGYNSPLHF.

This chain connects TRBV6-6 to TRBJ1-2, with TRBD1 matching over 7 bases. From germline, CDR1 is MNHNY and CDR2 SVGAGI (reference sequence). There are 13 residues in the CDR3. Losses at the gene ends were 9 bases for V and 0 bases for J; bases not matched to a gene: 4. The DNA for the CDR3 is TGTGCCAGTCGACAGGGTTCTAACTATGGCTACACCTTC. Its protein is CASRQGSNYGYTF.

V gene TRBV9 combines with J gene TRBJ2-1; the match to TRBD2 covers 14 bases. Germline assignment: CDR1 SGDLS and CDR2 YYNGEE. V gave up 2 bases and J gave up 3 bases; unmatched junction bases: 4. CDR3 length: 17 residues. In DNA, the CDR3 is TGTGCCAGCAGCGTCTTGGGGACTAGCGGGAGCTACAATGAGCAGTTCTTC. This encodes CASSVLGTSGSYNEQFF.

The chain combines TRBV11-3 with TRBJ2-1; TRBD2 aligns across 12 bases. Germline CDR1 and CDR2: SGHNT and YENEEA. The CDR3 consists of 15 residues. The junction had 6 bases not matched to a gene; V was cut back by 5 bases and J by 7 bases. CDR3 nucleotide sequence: TGTGCCAGCAGCGTTGGACTAGCGGGGTGGAATGAGCAGTTCTTC. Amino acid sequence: CASSVGLAGWNEQFF.

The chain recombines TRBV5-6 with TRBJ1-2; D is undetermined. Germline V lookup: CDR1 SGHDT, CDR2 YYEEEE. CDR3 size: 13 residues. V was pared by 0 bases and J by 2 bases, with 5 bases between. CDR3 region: CASSLARNYGYTF. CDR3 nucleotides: TGTGCCAGCAGCTTGGCCAGGAACTATGGCTACACCTTC.

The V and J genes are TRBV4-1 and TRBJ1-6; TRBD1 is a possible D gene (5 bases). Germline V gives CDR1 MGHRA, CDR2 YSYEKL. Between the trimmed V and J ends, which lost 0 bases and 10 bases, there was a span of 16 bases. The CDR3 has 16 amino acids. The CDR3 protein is CASSQDGGGLDSPLHF. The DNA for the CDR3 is TGCGCCAGCAGCCAAGATGGGGGGGGGTTAGACTCACCCCTCCACTTT.

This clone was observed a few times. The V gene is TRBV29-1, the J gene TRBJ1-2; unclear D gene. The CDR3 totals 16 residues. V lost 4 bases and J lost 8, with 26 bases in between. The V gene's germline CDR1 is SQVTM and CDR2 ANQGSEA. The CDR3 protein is CSVVLRSRGYLEGYTF. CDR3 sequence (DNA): TGCAGCGTTGTATTAAGGAGTAGAGGGTATCTAGAAGGCTACACCTTC.

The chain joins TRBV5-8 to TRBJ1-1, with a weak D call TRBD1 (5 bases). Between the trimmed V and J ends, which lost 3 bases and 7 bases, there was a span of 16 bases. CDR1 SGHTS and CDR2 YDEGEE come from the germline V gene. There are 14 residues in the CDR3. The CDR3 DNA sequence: TGTGCCAGCAGCTCACAGACTCCGGGGGATGAAGCTTTCTTT. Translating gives CASSSQTPGDEAFF.

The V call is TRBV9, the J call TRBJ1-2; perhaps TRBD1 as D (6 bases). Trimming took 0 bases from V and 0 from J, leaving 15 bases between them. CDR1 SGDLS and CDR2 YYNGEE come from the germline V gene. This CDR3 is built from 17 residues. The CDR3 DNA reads TGTGCCAGCAGCGTAGCTCTCAAGGGGGACACTAACTATGGCTACACCTTC. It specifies CASSVALKGDTNYGYTF. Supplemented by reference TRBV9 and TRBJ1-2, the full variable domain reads DSGVTQTPKHLITATGQRVTLRCSPRSGDLSVYWYQQSLDQGLQFLIQYYNGEERAKGNILERFSAQQFPDLHSELNLSSLELGDSALYFCASSVALKGDTNYGYTFGSGTRLTVV.

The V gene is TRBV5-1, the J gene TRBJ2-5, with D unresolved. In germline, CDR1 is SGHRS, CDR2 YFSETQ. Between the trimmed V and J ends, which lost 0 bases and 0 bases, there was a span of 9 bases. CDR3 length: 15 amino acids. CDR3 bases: TGCGCCAGCAGCTTGGAGAGTCTGTACCAAGAGACCCAGTACTTC. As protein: CASSLESLYQETQYF.

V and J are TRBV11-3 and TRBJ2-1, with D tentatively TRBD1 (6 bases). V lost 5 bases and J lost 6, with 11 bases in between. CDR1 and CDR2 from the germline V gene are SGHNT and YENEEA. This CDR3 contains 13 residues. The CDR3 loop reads CASSPDSPNEQFF. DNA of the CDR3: TGTGCCAGCAGCCCGGACAGTCCCAATGAGCAGTTCTTC.

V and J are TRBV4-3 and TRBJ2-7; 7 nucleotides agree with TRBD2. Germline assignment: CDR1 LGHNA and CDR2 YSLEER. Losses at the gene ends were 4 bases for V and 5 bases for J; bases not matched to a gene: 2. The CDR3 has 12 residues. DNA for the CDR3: TGCGCCAGCAGCCCTAGCGGACACGAGCAGTACTTC. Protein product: CASSPSGHEQYF.

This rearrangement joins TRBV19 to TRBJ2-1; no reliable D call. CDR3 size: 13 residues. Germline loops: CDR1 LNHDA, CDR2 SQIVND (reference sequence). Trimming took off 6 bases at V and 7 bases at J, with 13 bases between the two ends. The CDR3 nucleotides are TGTGCCAGTAGCATGCAAAACGGTAATGAGCAGTTCTTC. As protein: CASSMQNGNEQFF.

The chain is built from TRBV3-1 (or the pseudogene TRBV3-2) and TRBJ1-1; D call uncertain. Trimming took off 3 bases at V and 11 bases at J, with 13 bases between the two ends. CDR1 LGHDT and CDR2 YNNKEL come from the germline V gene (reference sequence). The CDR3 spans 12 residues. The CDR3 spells CASSHSVAGAFF. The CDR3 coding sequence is TGTGCCAGCAGCCATTCCGTGGCGGGGGCTTTCTTT.

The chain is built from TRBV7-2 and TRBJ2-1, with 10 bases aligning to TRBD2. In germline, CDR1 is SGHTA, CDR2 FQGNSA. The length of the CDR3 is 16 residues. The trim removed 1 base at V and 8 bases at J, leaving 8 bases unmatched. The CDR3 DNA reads TGTGCCAGCAGCTTAGAACTAGCGGGGCCTAGGGATGAGCAGTTCTTC. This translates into CASSLELAGPRDEQFF. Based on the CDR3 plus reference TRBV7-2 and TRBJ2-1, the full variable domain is GAGVSQSPSNKVTEKGKDVELRCDPISGHTALYWYRQSLGQGLEFLIYFQGNSAPDKSGLPSDRFSAERTGGSVSTLTIQRTQQEDSAVYLCASSLELAGPRDEQFFGPGTRLTVL.

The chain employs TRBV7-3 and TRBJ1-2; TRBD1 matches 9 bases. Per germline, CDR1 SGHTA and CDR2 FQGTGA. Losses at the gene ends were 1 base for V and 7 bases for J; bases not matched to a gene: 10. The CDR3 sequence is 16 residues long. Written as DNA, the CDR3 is TGTGCCAGCAGCTTAAGTCCCGGGACAGGGCGTGGTGGCTACACCTTC. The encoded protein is CASSLSPGTGRGGYTF.

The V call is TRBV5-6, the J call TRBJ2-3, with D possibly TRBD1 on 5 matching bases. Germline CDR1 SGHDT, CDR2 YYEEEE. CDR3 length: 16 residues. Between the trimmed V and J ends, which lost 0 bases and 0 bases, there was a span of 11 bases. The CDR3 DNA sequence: TGTGCCAGCAGCTTGGGACAGCTCTCTAGCACAGATACGCAGTATTTT. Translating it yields CASSLGQLSSTDTQYF.

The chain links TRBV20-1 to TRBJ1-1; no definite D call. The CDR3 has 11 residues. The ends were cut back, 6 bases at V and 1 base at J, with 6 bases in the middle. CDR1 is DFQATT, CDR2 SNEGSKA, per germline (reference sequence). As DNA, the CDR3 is TGCAGTGCGAAGAGGAACACTGAAGCTTTCTTT. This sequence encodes CSAKRNTEAFF.

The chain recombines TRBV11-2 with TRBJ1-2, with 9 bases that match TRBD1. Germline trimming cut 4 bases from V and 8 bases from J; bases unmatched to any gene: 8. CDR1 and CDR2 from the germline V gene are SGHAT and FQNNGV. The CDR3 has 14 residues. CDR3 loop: CASSSLGTGSGYTF. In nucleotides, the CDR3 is TGTGCCAGCAGCTCACTCGGGACAGGGTCCGGCTACACCTTC.

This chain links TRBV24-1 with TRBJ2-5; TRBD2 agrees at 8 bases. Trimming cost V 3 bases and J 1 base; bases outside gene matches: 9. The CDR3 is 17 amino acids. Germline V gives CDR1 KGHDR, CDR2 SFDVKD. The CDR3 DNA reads TGTGCCACCAGTGATCCTGGGACGGGAGGGCCCCAAGAGACCCAGTACTTC. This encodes CATSDPGTGGPQETQYF.

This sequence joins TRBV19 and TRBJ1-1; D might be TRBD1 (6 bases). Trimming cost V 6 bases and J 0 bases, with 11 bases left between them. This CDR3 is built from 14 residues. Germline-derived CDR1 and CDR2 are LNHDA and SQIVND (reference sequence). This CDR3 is CASRTRGMNTEAFF. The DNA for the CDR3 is TGTGCCAGTAGAACGAGGGGGATGAACACTGAAGCTTTCTTT.

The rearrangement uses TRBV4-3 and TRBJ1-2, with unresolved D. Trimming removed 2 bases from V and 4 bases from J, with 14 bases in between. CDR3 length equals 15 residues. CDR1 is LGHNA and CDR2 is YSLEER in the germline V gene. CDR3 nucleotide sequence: TGCGCCAGCAGCCAATCTCTCTCCCCCGGCTATGGCTACACCTTC. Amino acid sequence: CASSQSLSPGYGYTF.